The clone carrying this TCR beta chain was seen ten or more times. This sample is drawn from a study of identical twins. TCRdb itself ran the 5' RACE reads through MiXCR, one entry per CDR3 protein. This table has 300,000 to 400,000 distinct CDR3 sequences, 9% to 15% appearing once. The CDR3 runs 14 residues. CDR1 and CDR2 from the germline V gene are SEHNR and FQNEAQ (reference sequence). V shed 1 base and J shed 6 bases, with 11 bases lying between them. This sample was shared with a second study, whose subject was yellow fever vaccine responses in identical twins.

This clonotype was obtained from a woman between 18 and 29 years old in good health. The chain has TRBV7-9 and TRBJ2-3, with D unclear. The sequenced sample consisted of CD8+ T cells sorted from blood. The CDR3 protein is CASSLEGIGDTQYF. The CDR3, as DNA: TGTGCCAGCAGCTTAGAGGGAATTGGTGATACGCAGTATTTT.